Each of the 8 T cell receptor beta chains below was sequenced from the same sample in a study of CD8+ T cells in alopecia areata. RNA extraction was followed by reverse transcription into cDNA, which acted as the sequencing template. Sequencing used immunoSEQ multiplex PCR; TCRdb keeps in-frame clones, though not all of them. The data show about 200,000 clones, nearly 60% seen once. Indicated treatment: oral pan-JAK inhibitor, 5-10 mg twice daily. Sequencing was performed on CD4+ T cells sorted from blood, taken at week 24, from a patient treated with tofacitinib. These receptors all stem from a human donor with alopecia areata.

This sequence joins TRBV28 and TRBJ2-7, with D tentatively TRBD1 (5 bases). The CDR3 contains 15 residues. Germline V lookup: CDR1 MDHEN, CDR2 SYDVKM. Trimming cost V 5 bases and J 1 base, with 15 bases left between them. This chain's CDR3 is CASSPTGLESYEQYF. As DNA, the CDR3 is TGTGCCAGCAGTCCCACAGGCCTGGAATCCTACGAGCAGTACTTC.

The chain uses TRBV5-1 and TRBJ2-7; unclear D gene. This CDR3 has 13 residues. Germline V gives CDR1 SGHRS, CDR2 YFSETQ. With 0 bases removed from V and 3 bases from J, the gap between germline ends came to 7 bases. CDR3 residues: CASSLDTYYEQYF. The CDR3 coding sequence is TGCGCCAGCAGCTTGGACACTTACTACGAGCAGTACTTC.

J is TRBJ2-1 and V is TRBV29-1; 7 nucleotides align to TRBD2. The CDR3 is 16 amino acids. The V gene end was trimmed by 8 bases and the J gene end by 0 bases; junction bases not matched to a gene: 13. Germline assignment: CDR1 SQVTM and CDR2 ANQGSEA. The CDR3 region is CSSTPPGGSSYNEQFF. The CDR3 region has the DNA TGCAGCTCCACCCCCCCCGGCGGGAGCTCCTACAATGAGCAGTTCTTC.

This chain joins TRBV11-2 and TRBJ2-7, with D possibly matching TRBD1 (5 bases). Germline CDR1 SGHAT, CDR2 FQNNGV. V lost 4 bases to trimming and J lost 2 bases, with 12 bases between them. This CDR3 is 14 amino acids long. Here the CDR3 reads CASSSTAGTYEQYF. The CDR3 DNA follows: TGTGCCAGCAGCTCTACGGCAGGGACCTACGAGCAGTACTTC.

This chain uses TRBV4-2 with TRBJ1-2; 9 bases map to TRBD1. V dropped 5 bases and J dropped 7; count of bases not matched to a gene: 14. The CDR3 consists of 16 residues. CDR1 is LGHNA and CDR2 is YNFKEQ in the germline V gene. CDR3 sequence: CASSFHRGRPVLGYTF. CDR3 DNA sequence: TGTGCCAGCAGCTTCCACAGGGGGCGACCCGTTCTTGGCTACACCTTC.

CDR3 DNA: TGTGCCAGCAGCCGGGGATACCAAGAGACCCAGTACTTC. Translating it yields CASSRGYQETQYF. The V and J genes are TRBV14 and TRBJ2-5; D is undetermined. The CDR3 spans 13 residues. The germline V and J ends were trimmed by 4 bases and 0 bases, with 6 bases remaining between them. Germline V gene sequence: CDR1 SGHDN, CDR2 FVKESK.

With regard to this clone: An end of the junction differs from the germline gene, which may be a read error. The genes are TRBV4-3 and TRBJ2-1, with D tentatively TRBD1 (5 bases). The CDR3 is 15 residues long. Germline values: CDR1 LGHNA, CDR2 YSLEER. CDR3 protein: CASSKDRVSVNEQFF. As DNA, the CDR3 is TGCGCCAGCAGCAAAGACAGAGTCAGTGTGAATGAGCAGTTCTTC.

The chain employs TRBV10-3 and TRBJ2-1; 9 bases align to TRBD1. The J segment lost 5 bases and the V segment lost 4 bases, leaving 6 bases of the junction unmatched. Germline-derived CDR1 and CDR2 are ENHRY and SYGVKD. The CDR3 has 15 amino acids. This chain's CDR3 is CAISAGQGLDNEQFF. In DNA, the CDR3 is TGTGCCATCAGTGCAGGACAGGGGCTTGACAATGAGCAGTTCTTC.